The 27 T cell receptor beta chains below come from one sample, sequenced in a study of blood T cell repertoires in COVID-19. Sequencing used immunoSEQ multiplex PCR; TCRdb keeps in-frame clones, though not all of them. The sample carries about 140,000 clones, 70% to 90% recorded once. The source material was peripheral blood. The source of these receptors is a woman aged 55-70 years with acute or convalescent COVID-19.

The J gene is TRBJ2-3, the V gene TRBV9; no clear D. This CDR3 has 14 amino acids. V lost 3 bases, J lost 9 bases, and 17 bases lay in between. Germline V gives CDR1 SGDLS, CDR2 YYNGEE. As DNA, the CDR3 is TGTGCCAGCAGCGGCCAGATCGGCGTCGGGACGCAGTATTTT. Encoded protein: CASSGQIGVGTQYF.

This chain links TRBV11-1 with TRBJ2-7; D possibly corresponds to TRBD2 (5 bases). V gave up 5 bases and J gave up 3 bases, with 14 bases separating them. The CDR3 has 14 residues. Per germline, CDR1 SGHAT and CDR2 FQDESV (reference sequence). The CDR3 coding sequence is TGTGCCAGCAGCCTTCGAGGGAATTACTACGAGCAGTACTTC. This sequence encodes CASSLRGNYYEQYF.

This chain links TRBV15 with TRBJ2-1; D perhaps matches TRBD2 (6 bases). Deletions cut 1 base from V and 10 bases from J, with 14 bases between. This CDR3 contains 14 residues. Germline assignment: CDR1 LNHNV and CDR2 YYDKDF (reference sequence). CDR3 DNA sequence: TGTGCCACCAGCAGAGGGTCACTAGCCGTGGAGCAGTTCTTC. Its translation is CATSRGSLAVEQFF.

The gene calls are TRBV20-1 and TRBJ1-5; D is uncertain. Germline CDR1 reads DFQATT; CDR2 reads SNEGSKA (reference sequence). This CDR3 spans 11 amino acids. Trimming cost V 3 bases and J 2 bases, with 2 bases left between them. CDR3 coding DNA: TGCAGTGCTAGCGGCAATCAGCCCCAGCATTTT. It codes for CSASGNQPQHF.

This chain joins TRBV7-8 and TRBJ1-1; D perhaps matches TRBD1 (6 bases). The CDR3 loop spans 14 amino acids. Trimming cost V 7 bases and J 6 bases, with 18 bases left between them. Germline assignment: CDR1 SGHVS and CDR2 FQNEAQ. CDR3 sequence reads: CASIGQGLGAEAFF. CDR3 bases: TGTGCCAGCATCGGTCAGGGGCTAGGGGCTGAAGCTTTCTTT.

This clone was seen just once. The chain recombines TRBV28 with TRBJ1-1; TRBD1 matches at 10 bases. The V segment lost 7 bases and the J segment 10 bases; nucleotides outside the gene matches: 12. CDR1 is MDHEN, CDR2 SYDVKM, per germline. CDR3 length: 14 residues. CDR3 residues: CASTFGTGVDAAFF. The CDR3 coding sequence is TGTGCCAGCACCTTCGGGACAGGGGTAGACGCAGCTTTCTTT.

The V call is TRBV19, the J call TRBJ1-1; tentatively, D is TRBD1 (5 bases). Between the trimmed V and J ends, which lost 3 bases and 0 bases, there was a span of 14 bases. Germline V lookup: CDR1 LNHDA, CDR2 SQIVND (reference sequence). The CDR3 is 16 residues long. In DNA, the CDR3 is TGTGCCAGTAGTATGGGGGGAGACTTCCTGAACACTGAAGCTTTCTTT. This encodes CASSMGGDFLNTEAFF.

The chain carries TRBV6-5 and TRBJ1-1; tentative D call: TRBD1 (6 bases). From germline, CDR1 is MNHEY and CDR2 SVGAGI. V lost 4 bases and J 1 base, leaving 7 bases between the germline ends. This CDR3 is 13 amino acids long. For the CDR3, the DNA is TGTGCCAGCAGTTGGGACACGAACACTGAAGCTTTCTTT. It encodes CASSWDTNTEAFF.

The V and J genes are TRBV30 and TRBJ1-1; D is unclear. V lost 2 bases to trimming and J lost 11 bases, with 18 bases between them. This CDR3 contains 13 residues. Germline values: CDR1 GTSNPN, CDR2 SVGIG (reference sequence). The CDR3 is CAWSKAEMRWAFF. The CDR3 DNA is TGTGCCTGGAGTAAGGCGGAAATGAGATGGGCTTTCTTT.

V and J are TRBV11-2 and TRBJ1-1; D is unresolved. The germline CDR1 and CDR2 sequences are SGHAT and FQNNGV. V was pared by 3 bases and J by 0 bases, with 8 bases between. The CDR3 has 14 amino acids. The CDR3 nucleotides read TGTGCCAGCAGCTTTGGCCACATGAACACTGAAGCTTTCTTT. This gives the protein CASSFGHMNTEAFF.

This clone came up a few times. V is TRBV5-1 and J is TRBJ1-2, with 11 bases fitting TRBD1. The CDR3 is 13 residues long. J lost 13 bases, V lost 4 bases, and 9 bases had no gene match. The germline gives CDR1 SGHRS, CDR2 YFSETQ. CDR3 sequence reads: CASSPGTGGSSTF. In DNA form, the CDR3 reads TGCGCCAGCAGCCCGGGGACAGGGGGATCCAGCACCTTC.

A note on this clone: The sample contains more than one DNA sequence encoding this CDR3. V usage is TRBV30 and J usage is TRBJ1-3; D uncertain. The ends were cut back, 0 bases at V and 3 bases at J, with 9 bases in the middle. The CDR3 extends over 14 amino acids. Germline lookup yields CDR1 GTSNPN and CDR2 SVGIG (reference sequence). CDR3 bases: TGTGCCTGGAGTGTACGTGGGAGTGGAAACACCATATATTTT. Translation gives CAWSVRGSGNTIYF.

J is TRBJ1-6 and V is TRBV11-2; tentatively, D is TRBD1 (6 bases). Trimming shortened V by 3 bases and J by 5 bases, and 11 bases separated the two germline ends. Germline CDR1 and CDR2: SGHAT and FQNNGV. The CDR3 has 15 residues. The CDR3 sequence is CASSFRTAHNSPLHF. CDR3 in DNA: TGTGCCAGCAGCTTCCGGACAGCCCATAATTCACCCCTCCACTTT.

Here the CDR3 DNA reads TGCAGTGCCGGGGGGCCCAATGAGCAGTTCTTC. Its protein is CSAGGPNEQFF. The chain carries TRBV20-1 and TRBJ2-1; possibly TRBD2 for D (7 bases). Trimming removed 6 bases at V and 6 bases at J, with 9 bases between. This CDR3 contains 11 residues. Germline V gene lookup returns CDR1 DFQATT and CDR2 SNEGSKA (reference sequence).

This clone was recorded only once. This chain links TRBV6-5 with TRBJ1-6; weak D call: TRBD1 (6 bases). The CDR3 length is 15 residues. CDR1 and CDR2 (germline): MNHEY, SVGAGI. V lost 0 bases and J lost 7, with 10 bases in between. The CDR3 reads CASSYSNRENSPLHF. The CDR3 coding sequence is TGTGCCAGCAGTTACTCGAACAGGGAGAATTCACCCCTCCACTTT.

The J gene is TRBJ2-7, the V gene TRBV3-1 (or the pseudogene TRBV3-2), with D unresolved. Trimming removed 1 base at V and 2 bases at J, with 9 bases between. Germline lookup yields CDR1 LGHDT and CDR2 YNNKEL (reference sequence). The CDR3 covers 14 residues. The DNA of the CDR3 is TGTGCCAGCAGCCAAGGTACAGCTACCTACGAGCAGTACTTC. Protein sequence: CASSQGTATYEQYF.

The CDR3 bases are TGTGCCAGCAGCGTAGACAGGGTAACTGGCTACACCTTC. Protein sequence: CASSVDRVTGYTF. V gene TRBV27 combines with J gene TRBJ1-2, with 7 bases lining up with TRBD1. Germline CDR1 MNHEY, CDR2 SMNVEV (reference sequence). Losses at the gene ends were 6 bases for V and 7 bases for J; bases not matched to a gene: 8. The CDR3 totals 13 residues.

The chain is built from TRBV3-1 (or the pseudogene TRBV3-2) and TRBJ1-1, with D uncertain. The germline V and J ends were trimmed by 2 bases and 2 bases, with 12 bases remaining between them. The CDR3 totals 15 residues. The germline V gene encodes CDR1 LGHDT and CDR2 YNNKEL (reference sequence). This CDR3 is CASSQTGELNTEAFF. For the CDR3, the DNA is TGTGCCAGCAGCCAAACTGGCGAACTAAACACTGAAGCTTTCTTT.

This clone was seen only once. This sequence joins TRBV3-1 (or the pseudogene TRBV3-2) and TRBJ2-5, with 14 bases lining up with TRBD2. Germline V gives CDR1 LGHDT, CDR2 YNNKEL (reference sequence). CDR3 size: 16 residues. J gave up 5 bases and V 0 bases, and 2 bases lay outside the gene matches. Here the CDR3 DNA reads TGTGCCAGCAGCCAAGATCGACTAGCGGGGGGGGAGACCCAGTACTTC. Its translation: CASSQDRLAGGETQYF.

This clone has a single count. This chain's CDR3 is CASIDRQKNTEAFF. DNA for the CDR3: TGTGCCAGTATTGACAGACAGAAGAACACTGAAGCTTTCTTT. The rearrangement links TRBV19 to TRBJ1-1; D may be TRBD1 (5 bases). From germline, CDR1 is LNHDA and CDR2 SQIVND (reference sequence). The CDR3 sequence is 14 residues long. Trimming pared 7 bases from V and 1 base from J, leaving 13 bases between.

V and J are TRBV3-1 (or the pseudogene TRBV3-2) and TRBJ1-2, with D unclear. V lost 0 bases and J 4 bases, leaving 12 bases between the germline ends. CDR3 length equals 15 residues. The germline V gene encodes CDR1 LGHDT and CDR2 YNNKEL (reference sequence). The CDR3 DNA reads TGTGCCAGCAGCCAAGATGAGGGTCTGGGCTATGGCTACACCTTC. Its translation: CASSQDEGLGYGYTF.

This rearrangement joins TRBV4-3 to TRBJ2-1; 8 positions agree with TRBD1. Germline values: CDR1 LGHNA, CDR2 YSLEER. With 2 bases clipped from V and 4 bases from J, the junction kept 10 bases outside the gene matches. CDR3 size: 17 residues. The chain's CDR3 is CASSQQTTGVLYNEQFF. The DNA for the CDR3 is TGCGCCAGCAGCCAACAAACGACAGGGGTACTATACAATGAGCAGTTCTTC.

The V and J genes are TRBV4-2 and TRBJ2-1; TRBD2 matches at 13 bases. CDR1 and CDR2 from the germline V gene are LGHNA and YNFKEQ. CDR3 length: 20 residues. V trimming: 4 bases; J trimming: 4 bases; junction bases outside the gene matches: 16. This CDR3 reads CASSRSTSGGAYLGYNEQFF. The CDR3 DNA is TGTGCCAGCAGCCGGTCAACTAGCGGGGGGGCCTACCTCGGGTACAATGAGCAGTTCTTC.

The chain uses TRBV5-1 and TRBJ2-3, with 14 bases aligning to TRBD2. Trimming at V came to 3 bases and at J to 4 bases, leaving 4 bases not matched to a gene. Looked up from germline, CDR1 is SGHRS and CDR2 is YFSETQ. This CDR3 is 16 amino acids long. DNA of the CDR3: TGCGCCAGCAGCTCACGGACTAGCGGGGGGCCAGATACGCAGTATTTT. It specifies CASSSRTSGGPDTQYF.

The rearrangement links TRBV10-3 to TRBJ2-2; 7 bases are shared with TRBD1. Trimming at V came to 5 bases and at J to 0 bases, leaving 3 bases not matched to a gene. From germline, CDR1 is ENHRY and CDR2 SYGVKD. The CDR3 is 15 residues long. CDR3: CAISQTGPNTGELFF. The CDR3 coding sequence is TGTGCCATCAGTCAGACAGGGCCGAACACCGGGGAGCTGTTTTTT.

This rearrangement joins TRBV9 to TRBJ1-5; TRBD1 aligns across 9 bases. V lost 4 bases and J lost 5; bases outside the gene matches: 4. This CDR3 is 14 amino acids long. Germline assignment: CDR1 SGDLS and CDR2 YYNGEE. This CDR3 reads CASSRGQGHQPQHF. The CDR3 nucleotides read TGTGCCAGCAGCCGAGGACAGGGGCATCAGCCCCAGCATTTT. Drawing the rest from reference TRBV9 and TRBJ1-5, the complete variable domain is DSGVTQTPKHLITATGQRVTLRCSPRSGDLSVYWYQQSLDQGLQFLIQYYNGEERAKGNILERFSAQQFPDLHSELNLSSLELGDSALYFCASSRGQGHQPQHFGDGTRLSIL.

The V and J genes are TRBV6-6 and TRBJ2-1; 7 bases map to TRBD2. CDR1 is MNHNY, CDR2 SVGAGI, per germline (reference sequence). The length of the CDR3 is 14 residues. Trimming at V came to 6 bases and at J to 2 bases, leaving 4 bases not matched to a gene. DNA of the CDR3: TGTGCCAGCAGGCCGGGAGGCACCTACAATGAGCAGTTCTTC. This gives the protein CASRPGGTYNEQFF.